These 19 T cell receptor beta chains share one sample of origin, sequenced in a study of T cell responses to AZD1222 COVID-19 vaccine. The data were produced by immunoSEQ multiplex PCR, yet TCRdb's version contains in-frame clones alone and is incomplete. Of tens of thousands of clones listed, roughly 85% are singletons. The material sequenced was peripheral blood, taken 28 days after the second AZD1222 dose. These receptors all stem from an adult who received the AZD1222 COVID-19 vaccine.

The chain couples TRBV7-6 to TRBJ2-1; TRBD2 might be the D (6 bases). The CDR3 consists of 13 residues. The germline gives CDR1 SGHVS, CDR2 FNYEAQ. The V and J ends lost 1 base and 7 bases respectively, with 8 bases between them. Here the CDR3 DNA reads TGTGCCAGCAGCTTAGTAGCGGATAATGAGCAGTTCTTC. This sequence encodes CASSLVADNEQFF.

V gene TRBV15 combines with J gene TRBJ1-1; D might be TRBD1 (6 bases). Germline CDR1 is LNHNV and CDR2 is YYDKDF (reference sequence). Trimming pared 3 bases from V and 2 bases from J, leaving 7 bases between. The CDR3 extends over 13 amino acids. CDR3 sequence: CATSRDRNTEAFF. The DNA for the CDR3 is TGTGCCACCAGCAGGGACAGAAACACTGAAGCTTTCTTT.

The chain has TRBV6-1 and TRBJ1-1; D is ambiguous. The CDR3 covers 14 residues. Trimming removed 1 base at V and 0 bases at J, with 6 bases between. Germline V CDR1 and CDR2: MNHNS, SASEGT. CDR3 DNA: TGTGCCAGCAGTGAAGGGAACGTGAACACTGAAGCTTTCTTT. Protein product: CASSEGNVNTEAFF.

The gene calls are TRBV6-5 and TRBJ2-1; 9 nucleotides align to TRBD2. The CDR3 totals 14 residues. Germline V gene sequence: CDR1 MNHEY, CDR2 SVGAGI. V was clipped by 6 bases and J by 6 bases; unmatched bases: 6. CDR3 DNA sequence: TGTGCCAGCAGCCTTATAGCGGGGGCCAATGAGCAGTTCTTC. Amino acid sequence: CASSLIAGANEQFF.

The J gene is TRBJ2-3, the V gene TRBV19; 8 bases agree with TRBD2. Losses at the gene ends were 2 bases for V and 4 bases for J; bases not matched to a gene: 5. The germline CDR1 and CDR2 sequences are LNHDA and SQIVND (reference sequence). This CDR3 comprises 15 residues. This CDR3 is CASSISLAGSDTQYF. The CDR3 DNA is TGTGCCAGTAGTATAAGTCTAGCGGGTTCAGATACGCAGTATTTT.

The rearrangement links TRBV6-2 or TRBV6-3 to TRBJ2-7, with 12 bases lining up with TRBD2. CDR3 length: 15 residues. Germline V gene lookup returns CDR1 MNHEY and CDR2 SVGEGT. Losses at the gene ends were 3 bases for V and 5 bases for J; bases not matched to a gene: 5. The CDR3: CASSYPSGRVNEQYF. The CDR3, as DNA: TGTGCCAGCAGTTATCCTAGCGGGAGGGTGAACGAGCAGTACTTC.

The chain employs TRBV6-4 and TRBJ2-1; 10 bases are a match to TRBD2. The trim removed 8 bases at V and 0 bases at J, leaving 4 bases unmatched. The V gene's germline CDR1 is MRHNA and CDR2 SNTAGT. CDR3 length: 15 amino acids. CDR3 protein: CASAQRGGSYNEQFF. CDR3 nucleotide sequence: TGTGCCAGCGCCCAGCGGGGGGGCTCCTACAATGAGCAGTTCTTC.

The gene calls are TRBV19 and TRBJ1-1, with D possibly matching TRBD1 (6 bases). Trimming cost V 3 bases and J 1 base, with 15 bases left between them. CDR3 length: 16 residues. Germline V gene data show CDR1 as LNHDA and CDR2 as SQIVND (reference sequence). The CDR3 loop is CASSMLAGVPNTEAFF. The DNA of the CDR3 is TGTGCCAGTAGTATGTTAGCAGGGGTCCCGAACACTGAAGCTTTCTTT.

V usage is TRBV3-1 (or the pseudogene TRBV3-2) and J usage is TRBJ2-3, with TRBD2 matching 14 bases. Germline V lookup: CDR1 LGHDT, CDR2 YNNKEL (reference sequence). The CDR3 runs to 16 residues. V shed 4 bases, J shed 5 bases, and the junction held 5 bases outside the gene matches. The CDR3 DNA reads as TGTGCCAGCAGCCTACGACTAGCGGGGGGGGGAGATACGCAGTATTTT. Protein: CASSLRLAGGGDTQYF.

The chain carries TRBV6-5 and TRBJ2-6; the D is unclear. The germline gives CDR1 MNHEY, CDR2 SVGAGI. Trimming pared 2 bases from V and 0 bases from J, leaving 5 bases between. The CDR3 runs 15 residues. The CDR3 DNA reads TGTGCCAGCAGTTACGATTTCTCTGGGGCCAACGTCCTGACTTTC. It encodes CASSYDFSGANVLTF.

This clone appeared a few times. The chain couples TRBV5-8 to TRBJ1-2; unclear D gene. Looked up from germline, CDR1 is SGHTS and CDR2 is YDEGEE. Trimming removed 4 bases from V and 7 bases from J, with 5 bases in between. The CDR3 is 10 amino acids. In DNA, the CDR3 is TGTGCCAGCAGCATAGTTGGCTACACCTTC. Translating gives CASSIVGYTF.

The DNA for the CDR3 is TGTGCCAGCAGCCCCGGCCCCGGGATGAACTATGGCTACACCTTC. Its translation: CASSPGPGMNYGYTF. The chain couples TRBV7-9 to TRBJ1-2, with unresolved D. The CDR3 loop spans 15 amino acids. V shed 5 bases and J shed 2 bases, with 15 bases lying between them. CDR1 and CDR2 (germline): SEHNR, FQNEAQ (reference sequence).

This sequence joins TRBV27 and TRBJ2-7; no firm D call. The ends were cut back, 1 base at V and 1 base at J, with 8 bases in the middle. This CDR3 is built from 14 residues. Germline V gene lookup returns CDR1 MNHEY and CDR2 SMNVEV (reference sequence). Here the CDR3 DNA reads TGTGCCAGCAGTTTATGGGCCGGGTCCTACGAGCAGTACTTC. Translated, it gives CASSLWAGSYEQYF.

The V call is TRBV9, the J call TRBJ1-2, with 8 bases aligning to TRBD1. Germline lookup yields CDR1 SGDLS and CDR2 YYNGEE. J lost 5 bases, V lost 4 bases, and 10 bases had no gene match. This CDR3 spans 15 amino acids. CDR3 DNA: TGTGCCAGCAGCCCACCGGCAGGGGGCGATTATGGCTACACCTTC. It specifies CASSPPAGGDYGYTF.

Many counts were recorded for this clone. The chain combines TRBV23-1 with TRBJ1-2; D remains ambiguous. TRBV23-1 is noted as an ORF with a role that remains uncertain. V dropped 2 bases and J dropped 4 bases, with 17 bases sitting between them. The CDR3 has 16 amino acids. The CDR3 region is CASSQHLDTRFYGYTF. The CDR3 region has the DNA TGCGCCAGCAGTCAACACCTTGACACGAGGTTCTATGGCTACACCTTC.

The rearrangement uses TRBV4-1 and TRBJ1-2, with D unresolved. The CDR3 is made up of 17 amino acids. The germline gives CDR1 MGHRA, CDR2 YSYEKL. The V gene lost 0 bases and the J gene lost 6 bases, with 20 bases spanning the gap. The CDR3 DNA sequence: TGCGCCAGCAGCCAAGAGCCATGGAAGGGCCGGGGAAATGGCTACACCTTC. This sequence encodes CASSQEPWKGRGNGYTF.

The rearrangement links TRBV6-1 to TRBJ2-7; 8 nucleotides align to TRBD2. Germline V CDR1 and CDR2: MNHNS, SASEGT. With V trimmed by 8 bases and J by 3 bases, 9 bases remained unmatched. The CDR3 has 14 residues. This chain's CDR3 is CASGLAGWSYEQYF. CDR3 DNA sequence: TGTGCCAGCGGGTTAGCGGGATGGAGCTACGAGCAGTACTTC.

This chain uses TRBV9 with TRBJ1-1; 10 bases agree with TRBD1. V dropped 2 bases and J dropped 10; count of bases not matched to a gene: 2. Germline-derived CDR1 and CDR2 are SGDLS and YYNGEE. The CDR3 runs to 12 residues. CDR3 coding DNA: TGTGCCAGCAGCGTGGGGGACAGGGGAGCTTTCTTT. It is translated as CASSVGDRGAFF.

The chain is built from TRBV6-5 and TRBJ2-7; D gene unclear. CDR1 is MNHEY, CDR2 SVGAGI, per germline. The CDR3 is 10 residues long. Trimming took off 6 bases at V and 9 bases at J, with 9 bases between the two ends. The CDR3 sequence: CASRTTRQYF. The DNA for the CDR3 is TGTGCCAGCAGGACCACGAGGCAGTACTTC.